These T cell receptor beta chains were read from a single sample in a study of vaccination and CD4 T cells after COVID-19. Each CDR3 protein gets one entry after TCRdb re-called the PCR reads with MiXCR. Of 6,000 to 8,500 distinct CDR3 sequences listed, 73% are singletons. These receptors have no identified antigens. Sequencing input: CD4+ T cells from blood, cultured in vitro. The receptor source for this set is a human donor who had recovered from COVID-19. The CDR3 runs from the conserved cysteine through the conserved F or W. The order of the fields is CDR3 length, clone size, J gene, V gene, D gene, CDR3 protein, CDR3 DNA. A D gene is named only where the DNA matches it firmly. Only some rows state a clone size, as once, few, many or a class for expanded clones.

len: 15; abundance: large; j_gene: TRBJ2-5; v_gene: TRBV20-1; d_gene: TRBD2; CDR3aa: CSARVGSGRGETQYF; CDR3nt: TGCAGTGCTAGAGTGGGTAGCGGGAGAGGGGAGACCCAGTACTTC
len: 17; abundance: .; j_gene: TRBJ1-1; v_gene: TRBV30; d_gene: .; CDR3aa: CAWTPPRAGTHNTEAFF; CDR3nt: TGTGCCTGGACCCCACCCCGCGCCGGGACACACAACACTGAAGCTTTCTTT
len: 14; abundance: medium-sized; j_gene: TRBJ1-2; v_gene: TRBV7-9; d_gene: .; CDR3aa: CASSLEGGNYGYTF; CDR3nt: TGTGCCAGCAGCTTAGAGGGGGGCAACTATGGCTACACCTTC
len: 14; abundance: once; j_gene: TRBJ2-5; v_gene: TRBV28; d_gene: .; CDR3aa: CASSFEQASRAQYF; CDR3nt: TGTGCCAGCAGTTTCGAACAGGCTAGCCGGGCCCAGTACTTC
len: 14; abundance: .; j_gene: TRBJ1-5; v_gene: TRBV2; d_gene: TRBD1; CDR3aa: CASSEDRANQPQHF; CDR3nt: TGTGCCAGCAGTGAGGACAGGGCGAATCAGCCCCAGCATTTT
len: 19; abundance: once; j_gene: TRBJ2-6; v_gene: TRBV7-6; d_gene: .; CDR3aa: CASSPVGGGGRSGANVLTF; CDR3nt: TGTGCCAGCAGCCCAGTTGGGGGAGGGGGGCGCTCTGGGGCCAACGTCCTGACTTTC
len: 12; abundance: .; j_gene: TRBJ1-2; v_gene: TRBV28; d_gene: .; CDR3aa: CASKFGAYGYTF; CDR3nt: TGTGCCAGCAAATTCGGGGCCTATGGCTACACCTTC
len: 17; abundance: medium-sized; j_gene: TRBJ1-5; v_gene: TRBV28; d_gene: .; CDR3aa: CASSFERAGRSNQPQHF; CDR3nt: TGTGCCAGCAGTTTTGAGCGGGCAGGGCGGAGCAATCAGCCCCAGCATTTT
len: 16; abundance: .; j_gene: TRBJ1-3; v_gene: TRBV20-1; d_gene: TRBD1; CDR3aa: CSAPRPRTGPGNTIYF; CDR3nt: TGCAGTGCTCCTCGACCTAGGACAGGGCCTGGAAACACCATATATTTT
len: 16; abundance: .; j_gene: TRBJ2-2; v_gene: TRBV9; d_gene: TRBD2; CDR3aa: CASSPWTSGSAGELFF; CDR3nt: TGTGCCAGCAGCCCCTGGACTAGCGGGAGCGCCGGGGAGCTGTTTTTT
len: 16; abundance: .; j_gene: TRBJ2-2; v_gene: TRBV4-3; d_gene: TRBD1; CDR3aa: CASSQTDRVPTGELFF; CDR3nt: TGCGCCAGCAGCCAGACGGACAGGGTCCCGACCGGGGAGCTGTTTTTT
len: 15; abundance: .; j_gene: TRBJ2-7; v_gene: TRBV6-5; d_gene: TRBD2; CDR3aa: CASSSAREGSYEQYF; CDR3nt: TGTGCCAGCAGTTCGGCGCGGGAGGGCTCCTACGAGCAGTACTTC
len: 13; abundance: .; j_gene: TRBJ2-7; v_gene: TRBV29-1; d_gene: TRBD1; CDR3aa: CSAAGQGTIEQYF; CDR3nt: TGCAGCGCAGCGGGACAGGGGACGATCGAGCAGTACTTC
len: 14; abundance: .; j_gene: TRBJ1-1; v_gene: TRBV20-1; d_gene: .; CDR3aa: CSARRGGSSTEAFF; CDR3nt: TGCAGTGCTAGAAGAGGGGGATCGAGCACTGAAGCTTTCTTT
len: 15; abundance: .; j_gene: TRBJ2-7; v_gene: TRBV7-3; d_gene: .; CDR3aa: CASSSRGRREREQYF; CDR3nt: TGTGCCAGCAGCTCCAGGGGTCGGAGGGAACGGGAGCAGTACTTC
len: 14; abundance: large; j_gene: TRBJ1-2; v_gene: TRBV7-3; d_gene: TRBD1; CDR3aa: CASSVTQGAGGYTF; CDR3nt: TGTGCCAGCAGCGTAACACAGGGGGCTGGTGGCTACACCTTC
len: 14; abundance: once; j_gene: TRBJ2-5; v_gene: TRBV7-2; d_gene: TRBD1; CDR3aa: CASSSGTGWVTQYF; CDR3nt: TGTGCCAGCAGCTCTGGGACAGGTTGGGTGACCCAGTACTTC
len: 16; abundance: .; j_gene: TRBJ1-6; v_gene: TRBV7-2; d_gene: .; CDR3aa: CASSLFGAGVNSPLHF; CDR3nt: TGTGCCAGCAGCTTATTCGGGGCAGGCGTTAATTCACCCCTCCACTTT
len: 14; abundance: .; j_gene: TRBJ2-3; v_gene: TRBV7-9; d_gene: TRBD2; CDR3aa: CASSFGLAGYTQYF; CDR3nt: TGTGCCAGCAGCTTCGGGCTAGCGGGCTATACGCAGTATTTT
len: 13; abundance: few; j_gene: TRBJ1-1; v_gene: TRBV5-1; d_gene: TRBD1; CDR3aa: CASNPGQGTEAFF; CDR3nt: TGCGCCAGCAACCCTGGACAGGGGACTGAAGCTTTCTTT
len: 15; abundance: .; j_gene: TRBJ1-6; v_gene: TRBV21-1; d_gene: .; CDR3aa: CASSPLGGQDSPLHF; CDR3nt: TGTGCCAGCAGCCCTTTAGGCGGCCAGGATTCACCCCTCCACTTT
len: 17; abundance: few; j_gene: TRBJ1-5; v_gene: TRBV20-1; d_gene: .; CDR3aa: CSARAYSTGTGNQPQHF; CDR3nt: TGCAGTGCTAGAGCGTACTCCACAGGGACTGGCAATCAGCCCCAGCATTTT
len: 14; abundance: .; j_gene: TRBJ2-7; v_gene: TRBV2; d_gene: TRBD1; CDR3aa: CASRRGTGAGEQYF; CDR3nt: TGTGCCAGCAGGAGAGGGACAGGGGCAGGCGAGCAGTACTTC
len: 11; abundance: .; j_gene: TRBJ2-7; v_gene: TRBV27; d_gene: .; CDR3aa: CASSVTYEQYF; CDR3nt: TGTGCCAGCAGTGTCACCTACGAGCAGTACTTC
len: 15; abundance: .; j_gene: TRBJ1-2; v_gene: TRBV2; d_gene: .; CDR3aa: CASSEDRPANYGYTF; CDR3nt: TGTGCCAGCAGTGAAGACCGACCAGCTAACTATGGCTACACCTTC
len: 16; abundance: medium-sized; j_gene: TRBJ1-3; v_gene: TRBV24-1; d_gene: .; CDR3aa: CATSDSRTPPGNTIYF; CDR3nt: TGTGCCACCAGTGATTCCCGGACCCCACCTGGAAACACCATATATTTT
len: 16; abundance: .; j_gene: TRBJ2-7; v_gene: TRBV7-2; d_gene: TRBD2; CDR3aa: CASSLGPAGSSYEQYF; CDR3nt: TGTGCCAGCAGCTTAGGGCCAGCGGGAAGCTCCTACGAGCAGTACTTC
len: 15; abundance: few; j_gene: TRBJ1-1; v_gene: TRBV6-1; d_gene: .; CDR3aa: CASKGGQRRGTEAFF; CDR3nt: TGTGCCAGCAAGGGGGGGCAAAGGAGAGGCACTGAAGCTTTCTTT
len: 13; abundance: .; j_gene: TRBJ1-3; v_gene: TRBV19; d_gene: .; CDR3aa: CASSIDRGNTIYF; CDR3nt: TGTGCCAGTAGTATAGATCGCGGGAACACCATATATTTT
len: 15; abundance: .; j_gene: TRBJ1-2; v_gene: TRBV19; d_gene: .; CDR3aa: CASSIDRRANYGYTF; CDR3nt: TGTGCCAGTAGTATTGACAGGCGAGCTAACTATGGCTACACCTTC
len: 16; abundance: .; j_gene: TRBJ1-5; v_gene: TRBV6-2/TRBV6-3; d_gene: TRBD1; CDR3aa: CASTSGQIISNQPQHF; CDR3nt: TGTGCCAGCACCTCGGGACAGATCATTAGCAATCAGCCCCAGCATTTT
len: 14; abundance: .; j_gene: TRBJ1-2; v_gene: TRBV15; d_gene: TRBD1; CDR3aa: CATSRDGTVYGYTF; CDR3nt: TGTGCCACCAGCAGAGATGGGACAGTCTATGGCTACACCTTC
len: 13; abundance: .; j_gene: TRBJ1-5; v_gene: TRBV19; d_gene: .; CDR3aa: CASREYSNQPQHF; CDR3nt: TGTGCCAGTAGGGAGTATAGCAATCAGCCCCAGCATTTT
len: 14; abundance: .; j_gene: TRBJ1-5; v_gene: TRBV6-5; d_gene: .; CDR3aa: CAISYSTGGQPQHF; CDR3nt: TGTGCCATCAGTTACTCGACGGGCGGTCAGCCCCAGCATTTT
len: 14; abundance: .; j_gene: TRBJ1-3; v_gene: TRBV20-1; d_gene: .; CDR3aa: CSASRGTTGNTIYF; CDR3nt: TGCAGTGCTAGCCGGGGAACTACTGGAAACACCATATATTTT
len: 15; abundance: .; j_gene: TRBJ1-6; v_gene: TRBV6-2/TRBV6-3; d_gene: .; CDR3aa: CASSYEGGYNSPLHF; CDR3nt: TGTGCCAGCAGTTACGAGGGAGGATATAATTCACCCCTCCACTTT
len: 14; abundance: few; j_gene: TRBJ1-1; v_gene: TRBV15; d_gene: .; CDR3aa: CATSRDWGSYEAFF; CDR3nt: TGTGCCACCAGCAGAGATTGGGGATCGTATGAAGCTTTCTTT
len: 16; abundance: .; j_gene: TRBJ2-5; v_gene: TRBV15; d_gene: .; CDR3aa: CATSRGLGEVQETQYF; CDR3nt: TGTGCCACCAGCAGAGGTTTAGGGGAAGTCCAAGAGACCCAGTACTTC
len: 16; abundance: once; j_gene: TRBJ1-2; v_gene: TRBV7-9; d_gene: .; CDR3aa: CASSLNSLDISYGYTF; CDR3nt: TGTGCCAGCAGCTTAAATAGCCTGGACATTTCCTATGGCTACACCTTC
len: 11; abundance: .; j_gene: TRBJ2-5; v_gene: TRBV20-1; d_gene: .; CDR3aa: CRPSAPETQYF; CDR3nt: TGCAGGCCCAGTGCGCCGGAGACCCAGTACTTC
len: 13; abundance: .; j_gene: TRBJ2-5; v_gene: TRBV19; d_gene: TRBD2; CDR3aa: CASRSGGGETQYF; CDR3nt: TGTGCCAGTAGGTCGGGCGGGGGGGAGACCCAGTACTTC
len: 15; abundance: .; j_gene: TRBJ1-1; v_gene: TRBV6-1; d_gene: TRBD1; CDR3aa: CASSPRQGGDTEAFF; CDR3nt: TGTGCCAGCAGCCCCCGACAGGGAGGGGATACTGAAGCTTTCTTT
len: 16; abundance: .; j_gene: TRBJ2-3; v_gene: TRBV20-1; d_gene: .; CDR3aa: CSAVNKKRRDTDTQYF; CDR3nt: TGCAGTGCTGTAAATAAGAAGCGGAGGGACACAGATACGCAGTATTTT
len: 16; abundance: .; j_gene: TRBJ1-5; v_gene: TRBV7-2; d_gene: .; CDR3aa: CASSLSGTAIVQPQHF; CDR3nt: TGTGCCAGCAGCTTATCCGGGACGGCAATTGTTCAGCCCCAGCATTTT
len: 15; abundance: .; j_gene: TRBJ1-5; v_gene: TRBV15; d_gene: .; CDR3aa: CATRPQGRSNQPQHF; CDR3nt: TGTGCCACCAGGCCACAGGGCCGGAGCAATCAGCCCCAGCATTTT
len: 12; abundance: .; j_gene: TRBJ2-5; v_gene: TRBV20-1; d_gene: TRBD1; CDR3aa: CSARQGVETQYF; CDR3nt: TGCAGTGCTCGACAGGGTGTGGAGACCCAGTACTTC
len: 17; abundance: .; j_gene: TRBJ1-5; v_gene: TRBV27; d_gene: TRBD1; CDR3aa: CASSLLGTGVSNQPQHF; CDR3nt: TGTGCCAGCAGTTTATTAGGGACAGGAGTCTCCAATCAGCCCCAGCATTTT
len: 15; abundance: .; j_gene: TRBJ2-7; v_gene: TRBV20-1; d_gene: .; CDR3aa: CSAGSTGTPSYEQYF; CDR3nt: TGCAGTGCTGGCTCAACCGGGACACCTTCCTACGAGCAGTACTTC